The rows below give T cell receptor beta chains drawn from one sample of a study of Ad26.COV2.S vaccination and SARS-CoV-2 variants. Repertoires were generated with immunoSEQ multiplex PCR, while TCRdb's copy carries only in-frame clones and drops some. This table holds approximately 400,000 clones, approximately 84% found once. The specimen comprised peripheral blood, sampled in a trial of Ad26.COV2.S vaccine versus placebo. The receptors here all came from a person aged 18 to 65 who received the Ad26.COV2.S COVID-19 vaccine or a placebo. The CDR3 runs from the conserved cysteine through the conserved F or W. The D gene is left open where the match is weak. Only some rows state a clone size, as once, few, many or a class for expanded clones.

length	D	V	J	size	CDR3	DNA
14	.	TRBV9	TRBJ2-7	.	CASSRSGSSYEQYF	TGTGCCAGCAGCCGTAGCGGTAGCTCCTACGAGCAGTACTTC
17	TRBD2	TRBV7-8	TRBJ2-7	.	CASSSGLAGGTPYEQYF	TGTGCCAGCAGCTCGGGACTAGCGGGAGGCACTCCCTACGAGCAGTACTTC
15	.	TRBV5-1	TRBJ1-6	.	CASSLRPRSNSPLHF	TGCGCCAGCAGCCTTCGACCCCGGAGTAATTCACCCCTCCACTTT
14	.	TRBV27	TRBJ1-5	.	CASSPLGGYQPQHF	TGTGCCAGCAGTCCGTTGGGGGGTTATCAGCCCCAGCATTTT
12	.	TRBV11-2	TRBJ2-2	.	CASSLGAGELFF	TGTGCCAGCAGCTTAGGGGCCGGGGAGCTGTTTTTT
17	TRBD1	TRBV5-5	TRBJ1-2	.	CASSRTIRGAGGEGYTF	TGTGCCAGCAGCCGAACAATTCGTGGGGCAGGGGGGGAAGGCTACACCTTC
13	.	TRBV5-1	TRBJ1-2	.	CASSFADNYGYTF	TGCGCCAGCAGCTTTGCAGACAACTATGGCTACACCTTC
13	.	TRBV24-1	TRBJ1-1	.	CATSEVDSTEAFF	TGTGCCACCAGTGAAGTGGACAGCACTGAAGCTTTCTTT
14	TRBD1	TRBV10-3	TRBJ1-1	.	CAISRQGVDTEAFF	TGTGCCATCAGTCGACAGGGGGTTGACACTGAAGCTTTCTTT
13	.	TRBV19	TRBJ1-5	few	CASSPDFFQPQHF	TGTGCCAGTAGCCCGGACTTTTTTCAGCCCCAGCATTTT
15	.	TRBV5-1	TRBJ2-3	.	CAGSSHRAGTDTQYF	TGCGCCGGCAGCTCGCATCGGGCAGGCACAGATACGCAGTATTTT
14	.	TRBV21-1	TRBJ2-5	.	CASSWTPQQETQYF	TGTGCCAGCAGCTGGACTCCTCAACAAGAGACCCAGTACTTC
12	.	TRBV12-3/TRBV12-4	TRBJ2-2	.	CASSLGAGELFF	TGTGCCAGCAGTTTGGGGGCCGGGGAGCTGTTTTTT
15	TRBD1	TRBV28	TRBJ1-4	.	CASSFYHTGGEKLFF	TGTGCCAGCAGTTTCTACCATACAGGGGGTGAAAAACTGTTTTTT
17	.	TRBV5-7	TRBJ1-5	.	CASNPNPRFWGHQPQHF	TGTGCCAGCAATCCTAATCCCAGATTTTGGGGGCATCAGCCCCAGCATTTT
15	TRBD2	TRBV19	TRBJ2-3	.	CASSIGAGVSDTQYF	TGTGCCAGTAGTATAGGTGCGGGAGTATCAGATACGCAGTATTTT
12	.	TRBV7-2	TRBJ2-6	.	CASSFGANVLTF	TGTGCCAGCAGCTTTGGGGCCAACGTCCTGACTTTC
15	.	TRBV10-3	TRBJ2-5	.	CAISDGQGSQETQYF	TGTGCCATCAGTGATGGGCAGGGAAGTCAAGAGACCCAGTACTTC
15	TRBD1	TRBV5-1	TRBJ2-7	.	CASRQTQGAPSEQYF	TGCGCCAGCAGGCAAACACAGGGGGCGCCCTCCGAGCAGTACTTC
14	TRBD2	TRBV6-2/TRBV6-3	TRBJ2-7	.	CASRPYREGYEQYF	TGTGCCAGCAGGCCTTATCGGGAGGGCTACGAGCAGTACTTC
16	.	TRBV4-1	TRBJ2-7	.	CASSQVGQLLNYEQYF	TGCGCCAGCAGCCAAGTCGGGCAGTTACTCAACTACGAGCAGTACTTC
15	.	TRBV7-2	TRBJ2-3	.	CASSSSDGGLYTQYF	TGTGCCAGCAGCTCGTCGGACGGAGGACTGTATACGCAGTATTTT
13	.	TRBV27	TRBJ2-1	.	CASSSTSYNEQFF	TGTGCCAGCAGTTCGACATCCTACAATGAGCAGTTCTTC
14	TRBD2	TRBV9	TRBJ2-1	.	CASSASSGGNEQFF	TGTGCCAGCAGCGCCTCTAGCGGGGGCAATGAGCAGTTCTTC
14	.	TRBV5-1	TRBJ2-5	once	CASSLSPGGETQYF	TGCGCCAGCAGCTTGAGTCCAGGCGGCGAGACCCAGTACTTC
15	.	TRBV6-5	TRBJ1-1	once	CASSYAQGLNTEAFF	TGTGCCAGCAGTTACGCCCAGGGCCTGAACACTGAAGCTTTCTTT
14	.	TRBV7-2	TRBJ2-1	.	CASSPKGGNNEQFF	TGTGCCAGCAGCCCGAAGGGTGGAAACAATGAGCAGTTCTTC
16	TRBD2	TRBV6-4	TRBJ2-3	once	CASSDSTSGSPDTQYF	TGTGCCAGCAGTGACTCCACTAGCGGGAGCCCAGATACGCAGTATTTT
14	.	TRBV5-6	TRBJ2-3	once	CASSLALTGDTQYF	TGTGCCAGCAGCTTGGCTCTAACTGGGGATACGCAGTATTTT
15	TRBD1	TRBV4-1	TRBJ2-5	once	CASSNLGQVQETQYF	TGCGCCAGCAGCAACCTCGGACAGGTTCAAGAGACCCAGTACTTC
12	TRBD1	TRBV19	TRBJ1-1	.	CASSLRTGEAFF	TGTGCCAGTAGCCTAAGGACAGGGGAAGCTTTCTTT
15	TRBD1	TRBV18	TRBJ2-7	.	CASSRDRPTFLEQYF	TGTGCCAGCTCTCGGGACAGGCCAACTTTTCTCGAGCAGTACTTC
14	.	TRBV19	TRBJ2-5	.	CASSIWAGEETQYF	TGTGCCAGTAGTATCTGGGCAGGGGAAGAGACCCAGTACTTC
14	TRBD1	TRBV6-5	TRBJ1-2	.	CASRSGTGVYGYTF	TGTGCCAGCAGGTCCGGGACAGGGGTCTATGGCTACACCTTC
14	.	TRBV7-2	TRBJ2-3	.	CASSLAWALDTQYF	TGTGCCAGCAGCTTAGCGTGGGCTCTAGATACGCAGTATTTT
15	.	TRBV5-6	TRBJ2-2	.	CASSSVDRYTGELFF	TGTGCCAGCAGCTCGGTAGACCGTTACACCGGGGAGCTGTTTTTT
14	TRBD1	TRBV7-2	TRBJ1-6	.	CASSFGTEGSPLHF	TGTGCCAGCAGCTTCGGGACAGAGGGTTCACCCCTCCACTTT
14	.	TRBV19	TRBJ1-4	.	CASRIRSSNEKLFF	TGTGCCAGTAGAATACGGAGCAGTAATGAAAAACTGTTTTTT
18	TRBD2	TRBV5-1	TRBJ2-1	.	CASSGLAPKVPLVNEQFF	TGCGCCAGCTCGGGACTAGCACCCAAGGTCCCCCTTGTCAATGAGCAGTTCTTC
14	TRBD2	TRBV7-8	TRBJ2-5	.	CASKTSGSQETQYF	TGTGCCAGCAAGACTAGCGGGAGCCAAGAGACCCAGTACTTC
17	TRBD1	TRBV5-1	TRBJ2-1	.	CASSLVPPGQGANEQFF	TGCGCCAGCAGCTTGGTTCCCCCGGGACAGGGGGCAAATGAGCAGTTCTTC
16	.	TRBV15	TRBJ2-1	.	CATSREFSGVYNEQFF	TGTGCCACCAGCAGAGAGTTTAGCGGAGTCTACAATGAGCAGTTCTTC
17	.	TRBV7-9	TRBJ2-6	.	CASSLAAGISGANVLTF	TGTGCCAGCAGCTTAGCGGCGGGGATTTCTGGGGCCAACGTCCTGACTTTC
17	.	TRBV5-5	TRBJ1-4	.	CASSHIWDPSLNEKLFF	TGTGCCAGCAGTCATATTTGGGACCCGAGTCTTAATGAAAAACTGTTTTTT
14	.	TRBV10-3	TRBJ2-2	.	CAISESSGTGELFF	TGTGCCATCAGTGAGTCCAGTGGAACCGGGGAGCTGTTTTTT
15	TRBD1	TRBV14	TRBJ2-7	.	CASSPTGGYNYEQYF	TGTGCCAGCAGCCCTACAGGGGGATATAACTACGAGCAGTACTTC
13	.	TRBV7-9	TRBJ2-7	.	CASRGWGLYEQYF	TGTGCCAGCAGGGGATGGGGCTTATACGAGCAGTACTTC
13	.	TRBV19	TRBJ1-1	few	CASSIAPGLGAFF	TGTGCCAGTAGTATAGCTCCCGGGCTTGGAGCTTTCTTT
15	TRBD2	TRBV3-1/TRBV3-2	TRBJ2-3	.	CASSSRLAGTDTQYF	TGTGCCAGCAGCTCCCGACTAGCGGGCACAGATACGCAGTATTTT
12	.	TRBV28	TRBJ2-7	few	CASSVQVYEQYF	TGTGCCAGCAGTGTACAGGTCTACGAGCAGTACTTC
15	.	TRBV5-1	TRBJ2-5	.	CASSLLSAGQETQYF	TGCGCCAGCAGCTTGCTCTCCGCGGGACAAGAGACCCAGTACTTC